This entry lists 32 T cell receptor beta chains sequenced from one sample in a study of long-term antiretroviral therapy in people with HIV. Version v3.0 of the immunoSEQ assay was performed at survey level. Some clones are missing from TCRdb's copy, which holds only in-frame ones; the method was immunoSEQ multiplex PCR. The table lists more than 6,000 clones, approximately 69% of them singletons. Sequenced material: unsorted PBMCs, taken 0.1 years before starting antiretroviral therapy. All receptors come from a man aged 18 to 30 with HIV.

The rearrangement links TRBV5-1 to TRBJ1-3; D unresolved. Deletions cut 0 bases from V and 4 bases from J, with 11 bases between. The CDR3 runs to 15 residues. Germline CDR1 SGHRS, CDR2 YFSETQ. CDR3 sequence (DNA): TGCGCCAGCAGCTTGGCCAACTCCGGAGGAAACACCATATATTTT. It translates to CASSLANSGGNTIYF.

This clone was seen once. This chain uses TRBV10-2 with TRBJ2-5, with a weak D call TRBD2 (6 bases). Germline CDR1 WSHSY, CDR2 SAAADI. The CDR3 is 23 amino acids. The germline V and J ends were trimmed by 3 bases and 2 bases, with 37 bases remaining between them. The CDR3 DNA is TGCGCCAGCAGTGATCCAACTGGGAACAACCGCCCGGGCACACAGGCGGGACAAGAGACCCAGTACTTC. As protein: CASSDPTGNNRPGTQAGQETQYF.

The chain couples TRBV5-1 to TRBJ2-7, with D possibly being TRBD2 (7 bases). Between the trimmed V and J ends, which lost 4 bases and 7 bases, there was a span of 15 bases. In germline, CDR1 is SGHRS, CDR2 YFSETQ. This CDR3 spans 13 amino acids. CDR3 residues: CASSERGGGEQYF. The DNA for the CDR3 is TGCGCCAGCAGCGAGAGGGGGGGAGGTGAGCAGTACTTC.

This clone was detected once. Other DNA variants within this sample encode the same CDR3. This chain joins TRBV7-9 and TRBJ1-1; D gene unclear. V lost 1 base to trimming and J lost 0 bases, with 3 bases between them. Germline loops: CDR1 SEHNR, CDR2 FQNEAQ (reference sequence). The CDR3 is 13 amino acids. In DNA form, the CDR3 reads TGTGCCAGCAGCTTAGATGTGAACACTGAAGCTTTCTTT. Its translation is CASSLDVNTEAFF.

The V gene is TRBV11-2, the J gene TRBJ2-3, with TRBD2 identical over 8 bases. Germline lookup yields CDR1 SGHAT and CDR2 FQNNGV. The CDR3 is made up of 16 amino acids. Trimming took 6 bases from V and 2 from J; bases not matched to a gene: 10. CDR3: CASSSGGPSITDTQYF. The CDR3 DNA reads as TGTGCCAGCAGTTCGGGGGGGCCGTCAATCACAGATACGCAGTATTTT.

The chain uses TRBV4-1 and TRBJ2-5; TRBD1 agrees at 7 bases. The CDR3 extends over 15 amino acids. The ends lost 0 bases at V and 4 bases at J; junction bases unmatched: 5. Germline CDR1 is MGHRA and CDR2 is YSYEKL. DNA for the CDR3: TGCGCCAGCAGCCAAGAGGCAGGGGGAACAGAGACCCAGTACTTC. This sequence encodes CASSQEAGGTETQYF.

The rearrangement uses TRBV20-1 and TRBJ1-4; D remains unclear. The CDR3 runs 11 residues. Germline CDR1 is DFQATT and CDR2 is SNEGSKA (reference sequence). This CDR3 is CRVLANEKLFF. In DNA form, the CDR3 reads TGCAGAGTCCTAGCTAATGAAAAACTGTTTTTT.

CDR3 amino acids: CASYPGTANNEQFF. The CDR3 DNA reads as TGTGCCAGCTATCCCGGGACAGCTAACAATGAGCAGTTCTTC. The chain joins TRBV18 to TRBJ2-1; 7 bases fit TRBD1. V was clipped by 7 bases and J by 5 bases; unmatched bases: 8. This CDR3 comprises 14 residues. Germline CDR1 is KGHSH and CDR2 is LQKENI.

The chain has TRBV6-4 and TRBJ2-7, with a tentative D call TRBD1 (6 bases). The CDR3 has 13 residues. Germline V gene data show CDR1 as MRHNA and CDR2 as SNTAGT. V shed 6 bases and J shed 11 bases, with 20 bases lying between them. DNA of the CDR3: TGTGCCAGCAGCATAATCCGGGACAAAGAAAAGTACGTC. Translation: CASSIIRDKEKYV.

In its sample, this clone was seen once. The DNA for the CDR3 is TGCGCCAGCAGCCAAGATTCCGAAGAGACCCAGTACTTC. Protein sequence: CASSQDSEETQYF. The rearrangement links TRBV4-1 to TRBJ2-5; D gene ambiguous. The CDR3 consists of 13 residues. CDR1 is MGHRA, CDR2 YSYEKL, per germline. V was shortened by 0 bases and J by 3 bases, with 5 bases between the two germline ends.

The CDR3 DNA is TGTGCCTACCGGTATAGGACGGGGAACACCGGGGAGCTGTTTTTT. This codes for CAYRYRTGNTGELFF. This chain uses TRBV30 with TRBJ2-2, with D hard to call. V was cut by 7 bases and J by 1 base, with 16 bases left in between. The V gene's germline CDR1 is GTSNPN and CDR2 SVGIG (reference sequence). This CDR3 has 15 residues.

The chain uses TRBV2 and TRBJ2-5; 7 bases agree with TRBD1. The CDR3 runs to 13 residues. V was clipped by 6 bases and J by 9 bases; unmatched bases: 10. The V gene's germline CDR1 is SNHLY and CDR2 FYNNEI. CDR3: CASRHRGPWAQYF. The DNA for the CDR3 is TGTGCCAGCAGACACAGGGGACCGTGGGCCCAGTACTTC.

This clone was counted a few times. The gene calls are TRBV6-5 and TRBJ1-1, with D maybe TRBD1 (5 bases). V lost 6 bases, J lost 9 bases, and 20 bases lay in between. The CDR3 loop spans 14 amino acids. Per the germline V gene, CDR1 is MNHEY and CDR2 is SVGAGI. The DNA for the CDR3 is TGTGCCAGCAGCCTTTCCCCGGGGCCACTCCAAGCTTTCTTT. Translating gives CASSLSPGPLQAFF.

V is TRBV28 and J is TRBJ2-7, with 8 nucleotides matching TRBD1. The CDR3 is 15 residues long. The ends lost 5 bases at V and 1 base at J; junction bases unmatched: 7. Germline V gene lookup returns CDR1 MDHEN and CDR2 SYDVKM. CDR3 sequence (DNA): TGTGCCAGCAGTGTTCCTGGACAGGGTTCCTACGAGCAGTACTTC. Protein sequence: CASSVPGQGSYEQYF.

The J gene is TRBJ1-4, the V gene TRBV19; 12 nucleotides line up with TRBD1. The CDR3 is 19 amino acids. V shed 4 bases and J 6 bases; nucleotides not matched to a gene: 15. The germline V gene encodes CDR1 LNHDA and CDR2 SQIVND (reference sequence). For the CDR3, the DNA is TGTGCCAGTAGTACTCGGATTTTCCCCGGGACAGGGGGCTATGAAAAACTGTTTTTT. Its protein product is CASSTRIFPGTGGYEKLFF. The complete variable domain, with remaining parts taken from reference TRBV19 and TRBJ1-4, reads DGGITQSPKYLFRKEGQNVTLSCEQNLNHDAMYWYRQDPGQGLRLIYYSQIVNDFQKGDIAEGYSVSREKKESFPLTVTSAQKNPTAFYLCASSTRIFPGTGGYEKLFFGSGTQLSVL.

This sequence joins TRBV5-1 and TRBJ2-5; TRBD2 aligns across 12 bases. V trimming: 5 bases; J trimming: 5 bases; junction bases outside the gene matches: 13. This CDR3 is 17 amino acids long. CDR1 and CDR2 from the germline V gene are SGHRS and YFSETQ. CDR3 loop: CASRQEYTSGGLETQYF. In DNA, the CDR3 is TGCGCCAGCAGACAAGAATACACTAGCGGGGGGTTGGAGACCCAGTACTTC.

The sample holds a few counts of this clone. Other DNA variants within this sample encode the same CDR3. This sequence joins TRBV14 and TRBJ2-1, with 11 bases fitting TRBD1. The CDR3 extends over 16 amino acids. Looked up from germline, CDR1 is SGHDN and CDR2 is FVKESK. V gave up 3 bases and J gave up 5 bases; unmatched junction bases: 6. CDR3 DNA sequence: TGTGCCAGCAGCCAGGTACCGGGACAGGGGGACAATGAGCAGTTCTTC. It encodes CASSQVPGQGDNEQFF.

The chain links TRBV6-1 to TRBJ2-3; TRBD2 aligns across 7 bases. V lost 8 bases to trimming and J lost 2 bases; unmatched junction nucleotides: 4. The CDR3 sequence is 13 residues long. Germline loops: CDR1 MNHNS, CDR2 SASEGT. The CDR3 DNA reads as TGTGCCAGCGGGGGAGGGGCCACAGATACGCAGTATTTT. Encoded protein: CASGGGATDTQYF.

The chain couples TRBV19 to TRBJ2-3, with TRBD1 matching 11 bases. Looked up from germline, CDR1 is LNHDA and CDR2 is SQIVND (reference sequence). Unmatched junction bases numbered 4, after V lost 6 bases and J lost 5 bases. The CDR3 consists of 14 residues. This chain's CDR3 is CASSTDRGLDTQYF. The CDR3 nucleotides read TGTGCCAGTAGCACGGACAGGGGGCTAGATACGCAGTATTTT.

The V and J genes are TRBV5-4 and TRBJ2-4; D is perhaps TRBD1 (5 bases). Per germline, CDR1 SGHNT and CDR2 YYREEE (reference sequence). The V end lost 2 bases, the J end lost 0 bases, and 9 bases lay between the germline ends. The CDR3 length is 15 residues. The CDR3 loop reads CASSFTGLAKNIQYF. CDR3 DNA sequence: TGTGCCAGCAGCTTCACAGGTCTAGCCAAAAACATTCAGTACTTC.

DNA for the CDR3: TGCGCCAGCAGCCCACGCCCCGGGACAGGCAACACCGGGGAGCTGTTTTTT. It is translated as CASSPRPGTGNTGELFF. The J gene is TRBJ2-2, the V gene TRBV5-1; 8 bases fit TRBD1. With 4 bases clipped from V and 2 bases from J, the junction kept 10 bases outside the gene matches. CDR1 is SGHRS and CDR2 is YFSETQ in the germline V gene. The CDR3 is made up of 17 amino acids. Full variable domain (remainder filled in from reference TRBV5-1 and TRBJ2-2): KAGVTQTPRYLIKTRGQQVTLSCSPISGHRSVSWYQQTPGQGLQFLFEYFSETQRNKGNFPGRFSGRQFSNSRSEMNVSTLELGDSALYLCASSPRPGTGNTGELFFGEGSRLTVL.

This clone was detected only a few times. CDR3 DNA sequence: TGTGCCAGAAGCTTAATTTCACCCCTCCACTTT. Amino acid sequence: CARSLISPLHF. The chain joins TRBV7-5 to TRBJ1-6. TRBV7-5 is flagged as a pseudogene. The CDR3 runs to 11 residues.

CDR3 sequence (DNA): TGCGCCAGCAGCTTGTCTGCCAAAGACTACGAGCAGTACTTC. Translating gives CASSLSAKDYEQYF. The chain has TRBV5-1 and TRBJ2-7; D uncertain. The V end lost 1 base, the J end lost 3 bases, and 11 bases lay between the germline ends. Germline V gives CDR1 SGHRS, CDR2 YFSETQ. The CDR3 is made up of 14 amino acids.

This chain links TRBV18 with TRBJ2-2; the D is unclear. Trimming removed 8 bases from V and 2 bases from J, with 9 bases in between. The germline V gene has CDR1 KGHSH and CDR2 LQKENI. The CDR3 has 13 amino acids. As DNA, the CDR3 is TGTGCCAGCGATCTGCACAACACCGGGGAGCTGTTTTTT. Protein product: CASDLHNTGELFF.

V gene TRBV2 combines with J gene TRBJ1-2; D possibly corresponds to TRBD1 (5 bases). V was cut by 7 bases and J by 2 bases, with 20 bases left in between. Per the germline V gene, CDR1 is SNHLY and CDR2 is FYNNEI. This CDR3 is 16 amino acids long. The CDR3 is CASITGPQRLNYGYTF. The CDR3 coding sequence is TGTGCCAGCATAACAGGACCCCAGAGATTGAACTATGGCTACACCTTC.

The chain is built from TRBV28 and TRBJ1-2; 9 bases line up with TRBD1. V lost 7 bases and J lost 7; bases outside the gene matches: 7. The CDR3 is 13 residues long. CDR1 and CDR2 (germline): MDHEN, SYDVKM. In nucleotides, the CDR3 is TGTGCCAGCACCTCACAGGGGGCTCGTGGCTACACCTTC. Translation: CASTSQGARGYTF.

The CDR3 sequence: CASSLGSLSGEAFF. The DNA for the CDR3 is TGCGCCAGCAGCTTGGGGTCTCTTTCAGGGGAAGCTTTCTTT. The chain has TRBV5-1 and TRBJ1-1; perhaps TRBD1 as D (5 bases). The CDR3 loop spans 14 amino acids. Germline V gene lookup returns CDR1 SGHRS and CDR2 YFSETQ. Trimming removed 0 bases at V and 8 bases at J, with 14 bases between.

The chain uses TRBV2 and TRBJ1-2; possibly TRBD1 for D (6 bases). The CDR3 has 15 residues. Germline V lookup: CDR1 SNHLY, CDR2 FYNNEI. V dropped 7 bases and J dropped 7 bases, with 22 bases sitting between them. This CDR3 is CASTKGLGGFVGYTF. The CDR3 nucleotides read TGTGCCAGCACCAAGGGGTTAGGGGGATTCGTTGGCTACACCTTC.

The rearrangement uses TRBV28 and TRBJ1-2; D not resolved. Germline loops: CDR1 MDHEN, CDR2 SYDVKM. The CDR3 contains 15 residues. Trimming removed 2 bases at V and 8 bases at J, with 18 bases between. The CDR3 DNA follows: TGTGCCAGCAGTTTACATTCGGGGATCTATGGCGGCTACACCTTC. This translates into CASSLHSGIYGGYTF.

J is TRBJ2-2 and V is TRBV6-5; maybe TRBD1 (6 bases). CDR3 size: 13 residues. Germline V gene lookup returns CDR1 MNHEY and CDR2 SVGAGI. V was shortened by 8 bases and J by 6 bases, with 13 bases between the two germline ends. The CDR3 DNA reads as TGTGCCAGCCGAATTACAGGGCCCGGGGAGCTGTTTTTT. It yields the protein CASRITGPGELFF.

V and J are TRBV2 and TRBJ1-6; D remains ambiguous. This CDR3 has 11 residues. CDR1 SNHLY and CDR2 FYNNEI come from the germline V gene. The V end was cut by 8 bases, the J end by 5 bases, with 4 bases between. CDR3: CASANNSPLHF. Here the CDR3 DNA reads TGTGCCAGCGCCAATAATTCACCCCTCCACTTT.

This clone was seen more than once but under ten times. The rearrangement joins TRBV5-5 to TRBJ2-5; D is perhaps TRBD1 (7 bases). There are 15 residues in the CDR3. With 2 bases removed from V and 1 base from J, the gap between germline ends came to 12 bases. From germline, CDR1 is SGHKS and CDR2 YYEKEE (reference sequence). The CDR3 DNA follows: TGTGCCAGCAGCTTCGGGGGACAGATCCAAGAGACCCAGTACTTC. Its translation: CASSFGGQIQETQYF.